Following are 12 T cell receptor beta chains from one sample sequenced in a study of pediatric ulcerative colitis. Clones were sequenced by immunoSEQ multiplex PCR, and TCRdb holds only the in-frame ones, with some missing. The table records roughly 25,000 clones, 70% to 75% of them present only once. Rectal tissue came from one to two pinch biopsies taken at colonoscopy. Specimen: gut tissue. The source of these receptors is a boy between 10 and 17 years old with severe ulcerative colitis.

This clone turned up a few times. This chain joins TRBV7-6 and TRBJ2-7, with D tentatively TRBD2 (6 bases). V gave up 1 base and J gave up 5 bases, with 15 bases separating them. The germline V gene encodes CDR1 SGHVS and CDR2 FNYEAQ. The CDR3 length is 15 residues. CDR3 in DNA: TGTGCCAGCAGCTTAGGGGCGGGACCCTTCCACGAGCAGTACTTC. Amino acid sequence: CASSLGAGPFHEQYF.

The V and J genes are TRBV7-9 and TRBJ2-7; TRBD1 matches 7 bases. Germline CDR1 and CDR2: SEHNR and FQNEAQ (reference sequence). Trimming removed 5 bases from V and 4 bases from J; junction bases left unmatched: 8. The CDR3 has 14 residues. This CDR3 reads CASSEGGAYYEQYF. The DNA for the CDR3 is TGTGCCAGCAGCGAAGGGGGCGCTTATTACGAGCAGTACTTC.

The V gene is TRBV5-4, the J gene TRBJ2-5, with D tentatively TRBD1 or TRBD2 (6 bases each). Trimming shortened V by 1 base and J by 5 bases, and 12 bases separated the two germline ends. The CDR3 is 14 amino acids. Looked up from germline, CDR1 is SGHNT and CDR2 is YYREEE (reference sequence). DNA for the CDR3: TGTGCCAGCAGCTTGAGTACAGGGAGGGAGACCCAGTACTTC. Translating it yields CASSLSTGRETQYF.

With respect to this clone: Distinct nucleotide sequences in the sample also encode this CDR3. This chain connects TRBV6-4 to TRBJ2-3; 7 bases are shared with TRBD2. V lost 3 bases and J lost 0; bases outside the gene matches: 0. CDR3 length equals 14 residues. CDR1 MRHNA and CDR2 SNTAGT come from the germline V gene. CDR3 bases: TGTGCCAGCAGTGATAGCGGGAGCACAGATACGCAGTATTTT. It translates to CASSDSGSTDTQYF.

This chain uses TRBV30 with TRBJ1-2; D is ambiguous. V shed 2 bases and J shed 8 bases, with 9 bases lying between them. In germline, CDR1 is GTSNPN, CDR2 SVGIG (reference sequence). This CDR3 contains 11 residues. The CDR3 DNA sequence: TGTGCCTGGAGTTGGGAGGGAGGCTACACCTTC. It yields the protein CAWSWEGGYTF.

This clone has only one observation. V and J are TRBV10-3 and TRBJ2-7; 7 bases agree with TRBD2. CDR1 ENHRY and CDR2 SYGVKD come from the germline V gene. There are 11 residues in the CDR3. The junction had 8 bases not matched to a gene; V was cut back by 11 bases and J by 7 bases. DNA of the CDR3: TGTGCCTCCACCCCCGGGGGGGAGCAGTACTTC. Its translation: CASTPGGEQYF.

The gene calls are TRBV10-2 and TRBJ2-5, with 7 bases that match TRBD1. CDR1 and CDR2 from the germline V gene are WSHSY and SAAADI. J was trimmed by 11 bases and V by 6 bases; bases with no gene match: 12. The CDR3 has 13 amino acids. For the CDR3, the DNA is TGCGCCAGCAGGGAAGGGGGCTCCCCTGAGCAGTACTTC. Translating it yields CASREGGSPEQYF.

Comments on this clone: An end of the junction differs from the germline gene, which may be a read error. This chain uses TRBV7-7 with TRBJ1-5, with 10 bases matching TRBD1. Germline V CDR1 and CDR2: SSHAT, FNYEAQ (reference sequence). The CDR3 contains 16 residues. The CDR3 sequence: CASSFQRTGGDQPQHF. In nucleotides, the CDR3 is TGTGCTAGCAGCTTCCAAAGGACAGGGGGTGATCAGCCCCAGCATTTT.

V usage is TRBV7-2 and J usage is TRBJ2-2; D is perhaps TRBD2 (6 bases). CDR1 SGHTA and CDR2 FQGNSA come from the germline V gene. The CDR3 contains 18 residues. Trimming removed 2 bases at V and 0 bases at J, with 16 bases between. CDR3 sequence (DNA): TGTGCCAGCAGCTTAAATGTGCGGGGTCTCGCGAACACCGGGGAGCTGTTTTTT. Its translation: CASSLNVRGLANTGELFF.

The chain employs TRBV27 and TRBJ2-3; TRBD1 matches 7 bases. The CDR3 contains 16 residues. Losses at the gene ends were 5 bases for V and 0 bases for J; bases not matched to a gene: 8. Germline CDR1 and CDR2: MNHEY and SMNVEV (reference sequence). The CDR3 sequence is CASSPRDRSSTDTQYF. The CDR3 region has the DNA TGTGCCAGCAGTCCCCGGGACAGATCTAGCACAGATACGCAGTATTTT.

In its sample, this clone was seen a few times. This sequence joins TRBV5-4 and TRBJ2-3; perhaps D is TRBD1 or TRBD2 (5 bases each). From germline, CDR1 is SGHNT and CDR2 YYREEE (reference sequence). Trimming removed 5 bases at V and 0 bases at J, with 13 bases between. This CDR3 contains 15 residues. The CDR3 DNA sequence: TGTGCCAGCAGTGCAGGGACCCGTAGCACAGATACGCAGTATTTT. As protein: CASSAGTRSTDTQYF.

This CDR3 reads CASRPWDGKTVETQYF. The CDR3 DNA follows: TGTGCCAGCAGACCCTGGGACGGGAAAACAGTGGAGACCCAGTACTTC. The chain uses TRBV6-6 and TRBJ2-5; tentatively, D is TRBD1 or TRBD2 (5 bases each). V lost 6 bases and J lost 5, with 22 bases in between. The CDR3 totals 16 residues. Germline CDR1 and CDR2: MNHNY and SVGAGI (reference sequence).